This T cell receptor beta chain was documented in a study of CD8 T cells in ankylosing spondylitis. Overall study results and limits: Certain motif variants had earlier been reported in reactive arthritis synovial fluid and blood. Seemingly characteristic of ankylosing spondylitis blood was a TCR beta motif consisting of about 8 highly homologous variants. Enrichment of disease-linked clones was reportedly significant in matched ankylosing spondylitis synovial fluid.

Concerning this clonotype itself: As yet, its antigen is unknown.

For TCR beta, libraries came from quantitative 5'-RACE with molecular barcodes. TCRdb ran MiXCR on the 5' RACE reads and lists one entry per CDR3 protein. The data show about 330,000 distinct CDR3 sequences, with approximately 8% seen just once and more than 14% held by the top ten. The CDR3 loop spans 16 amino acids. Germline V gene data show CDR1 as LGHNT and CDR2 as FRNRAP. The V gene end was trimmed by 4 bases and the J gene end by 0 bases; junction bases not matched to a gene: 3. This TCR came from a male donor with ankylosing spondylitis. Sequencing was performed on blood, either unsorted or a sorted T cell fraction (not recorded which). The chain combines TRBV12-5 with TRBJ2-1; TRBD2 agrees at 10 bases. The CDR3 bases are TGTGCTAGTGGTTCGGGACTAGCGCCCTCCTACAATGAGCAGTTCTTC. Its protein is CASGSGLAPSYNEQFF.